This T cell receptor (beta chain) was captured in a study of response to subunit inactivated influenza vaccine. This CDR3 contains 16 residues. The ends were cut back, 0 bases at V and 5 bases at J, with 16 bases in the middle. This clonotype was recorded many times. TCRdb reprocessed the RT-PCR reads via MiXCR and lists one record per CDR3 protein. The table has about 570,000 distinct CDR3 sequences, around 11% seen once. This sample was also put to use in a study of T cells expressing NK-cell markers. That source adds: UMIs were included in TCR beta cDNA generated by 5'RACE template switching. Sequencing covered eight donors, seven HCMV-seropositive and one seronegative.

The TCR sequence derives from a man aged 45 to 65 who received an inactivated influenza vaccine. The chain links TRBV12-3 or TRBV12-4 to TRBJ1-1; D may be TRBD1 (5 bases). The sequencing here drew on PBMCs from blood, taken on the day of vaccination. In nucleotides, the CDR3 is TGTGCCAGCAGTTTAGCGGCAGGGCCGGGAACAACTGAAGCTTTCTTT. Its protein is CASSLAAGPGTTEAFF.